A selection of T cell receptor beta chains follows, all from one sample in a study of cytotoxic CD8 clonotypes in ibrutinib-treated CLL. Data came from immunoSEQ multiplex PCR; TCRdb stores just in-frame clones and leaves some out. The table records about 140,000 clones, 70% to 85% of them present only once. Sample: PBMCs, taken after 12 months of ibrutinib treatment. The receptors stem from a human donor with chronic lymphocytic leukemia. CDR3s include the opening cysteine and the closing phenylalanine or tryptophan. The D gene is left open where the match is weak. Rows give clone size only sometimes, using once, few, many, or a class for an expanded clone.

D gene: NA
J gene: TRBJ2-7
V gene: TRBV6-6
clone size: NA
CDR3 DNA: TGTGCCAGCAGTTACTCCCACGAGCAGTACTTC
CDR3 protein: CASSYSHEQYF

D gene: NA
J gene: TRBJ2-7
V gene: TRBV5-5
clone size: NA
CDR3 DNA: TGTGCCAGCAGCTTGGAAGGGAGCTCCTACGAGCAGTACTTC
CDR3 protein: CASSLEGSSYEQYF

D gene: NA
J gene: TRBJ2-7
V gene: TRBV7-9
clone size: NA
CDR3 DNA: TGTGCCAGCAGCGCACCTATCGGGCTTGCCTACGAGCAGTACTTC
CDR3 protein: CASSAPIGLAYEQYF

D gene: NA
J gene: TRBJ1-3
V gene: TRBV5-6
clone size: few
CDR3 DNA: TGTGCCAGCAGCTTGGAGGCAGGGGGAAACACCATATATTTT
CDR3 protein: CASSLEAGGNTIYF

D gene: NA
J gene: TRBJ1-4
V gene: TRBV4-2
clone size: NA
CDR3 DNA: TGTGCCAGTCAGGCACCCGATGAAAAACTGTTTTTT
CDR3 protein: CASQAPDEKLFF

D gene: NA
J gene: TRBJ2-7
V gene: TRBV5-6
clone size: NA
CDR3 DNA: TGTGCCAGCAGCTTCAGTATCAGCGTCTCCTACGAGCAGTACTTC
CDR3 protein: CASSFSISVSYEQYF

D gene: NA
J gene: TRBJ2-2
V gene: TRBV28
clone size: NA
CDR3 DNA: TGTGCCAGCCTTCGGAACACCGGGGAGCTGTTTTTT
CDR3 protein: CASLRNTGELFF

D gene: NA
J gene: TRBJ2-2
V gene: TRBV12-5
clone size: NA
CDR3 DNA: TGTGCTAGTGGTTTAAAAGCGGGTGGCACCGGGGAGCTGTTTTTT
CDR3 protein: CASGLKAGGTGELFF

D gene: NA
J gene: TRBJ1-1
V gene: TRBV10-3
clone size: NA
CDR3 DNA: TGTGCCATCAGGGGAACAGGGAGGAACACTGAAGCTTTCTTT
CDR3 protein: CAIRGTGRNTEAFF

D gene: NA
J gene: TRBJ1-1
V gene: TRBV19
clone size: many
CDR3 DNA: TGTGCCAGTAGGGACGGTGCGACAGGGAACACTGAAGCTTTCTTT
CDR3 protein: CASRDGATGNTEAFF

D gene: NA
J gene: TRBJ2-7
V gene: TRBV28
clone size: many
CDR3 DNA: TGTGCCAGCAGGCCAAACTTAGTGAGGACCTACGAGCAGTACTTC
CDR3 protein: CASRPNLVRTYEQYF

D gene: NA
J gene: TRBJ2-2
V gene: TRBV7-8
clone size: NA
CDR3 DNA: TGTGCCAGCAGCTTAAGTCTCGTCACCGGGGAGCTGTTTTTT
CDR3 protein: CASSLSLVTGELFF

D gene: NA
J gene: TRBJ2-5
V gene: TRBV10-3
clone size: NA
CDR3 DNA: TGTGCCAGCAGGCTGCGTTGGGCCAGACCTTCGGAGACCCAGTACTTC
CDR3 protein: CASRLRWARPSETQYF

D gene: TRBD1
J gene: TRBJ2-2
V gene: TRBV27
clone size: NA
CDR3 DNA: TGTGCCAGCAGTTCACGACAGGGATTAAACACCGGGGAGCTGTTTTTT
CDR3 protein: CASSSRQGLNTGELFF

D gene: NA
J gene: TRBJ2-5
V gene: TRBV6-5
clone size: NA
CDR3 DNA: TGTGCCAGCAGTTACTCGACCGGCCGAGAGACCCAGTACTTC
CDR3 protein: CASSYSTGRETQYF

D gene: NA
J gene: TRBJ2-2
V gene: TRBV7-9
clone size: NA
CDR3 DNA: TGTGCCAGCAGAAGAGGGGGGCCTTTTGACACCGGGGAGCTGTTTTTT
CDR3 protein: CASRRGGPFDTGELFF

D gene: NA
J gene: TRBJ2-2
V gene: TRBV27
clone size: NA
CDR3 DNA: TGTGCCAGCAGTTTATCTCGTGCCGGGGAGCTGTTTTTT
CDR3 protein: CASSLSRAGELFF

D gene: NA
J gene: TRBJ1-2
V gene: TRBV7-9
clone size: NA
CDR3 DNA: TGTGCCAGCAGCCCCTATCTAGGGCAGCCCAGCTCCTATGGCTACACCTTC
CDR3 protein: CASSPYLGQPSSYGYTF

D gene: NA
J gene: TRBJ2-7
V gene: TRBV5-1
clone size: NA
CDR3 DNA: TGCGCCAGCAGCTGGGGGAACAGGGAGAACGAGCAGTACTTC
CDR3 protein: CASSWGNRENEQYF

D gene: TRBD1
J gene: TRBJ1-2
V gene: TRBV4-1
clone size: NA
CDR3 DNA: TGCGCCAGCAGCCAAGGTGGGACAGCCTATGGCTACACCTTC
CDR3 protein: CASSQGGTAYGYTF

D gene: NA
J gene: TRBJ1-3
V gene: TRBV7-2
clone size: NA
CDR3 DNA: TGTGCCAGCAGCTTTCAGGAGCGAAACACCATATATTTT
CDR3 protein: CASSFQERNTIYF

D gene: NA
J gene: TRBJ2-7
V gene: TRBV6-5
clone size: NA
CDR3 DNA: TGTGCCAGCAGTTTGTGGCAGACATACGAGCAGTACTTC
CDR3 protein: CASSLWQTYEQYF

D gene: NA
J gene: TRBJ1-5
V gene: TRBV5-1
clone size: NA
CDR3 DNA: TGCGCCAGCAGCTTAACTGGGGGCAATCAGCCCCAGCATTTT
CDR3 protein: CASSLTGGNQPQHF

D gene: NA
J gene: TRBJ2-1
V gene: TRBV28
clone size: NA
CDR3 DNA: TGTGCCAGCAGTTTCCTATTTTCCTACAATGAGCAGTTCTTC
CDR3 protein: CASSFLFSYNEQFF

D gene: TRBD1
J gene: TRBJ1-4
V gene: TRBV5-6
clone size: once
CDR3 DNA: TGTGCCAGCAGTCTGACAGGGGGCATTGAAAAACTGTTTTTT
CDR3 protein: CASSLTGGIEKLFF

D gene: NA
J gene: TRBJ1-4
V gene: TRBV7-9
clone size: NA
CDR3 DNA: TGTGCCAGCAGCTTAGGGTCAACTAATGAAAAACTGTTTTTT
CDR3 protein: CASSLGSTNEKLFF

D gene: TRBD1
J gene: TRBJ1-5
V gene: TRBV18
clone size: NA
CDR3 DNA: TGTGCCAGCTCAACCGGGACAGGGGCCTTTGGCAATCAGCCCCAGCATTTT
CDR3 protein: CASSTGTGAFGNQPQHF

D gene: TRBD1
J gene: TRBJ2-2
V gene: TRBV6-4
clone size: NA
CDR3 DNA: TGTGCCAGCGGAAGGGGGGACAGGGGGCGGTCCGGGGAGCTGTTTTTT
CDR3 protein: CASGRGDRGRSGELFF

D gene: NA
J gene: TRBJ1-4
V gene: TRBV5-6
clone size: NA
CDR3 DNA: TGTGCCAGCAGCTACTGGGGGGCTGAAAAACTGTTTTTT
CDR3 protein: CASSYWGAEKLFF

D gene: TRBD1
J gene: TRBJ2-7
V gene: TRBV25-1
clone size: once
CDR3 DNA: TGTGCCAGCAGCAGGGGGCCCTCCTACGAGCAGTACTTC
CDR3 protein: CASSRGPSYEQYF

D gene: TRBD1
J gene: TRBJ2-7
V gene: TRBV6-5
clone size: few
CDR3 DNA: TGTGCCAGCAGTTACTCGACAGGGGGGACCTACGAGCAGTACTTC
CDR3 protein: CASSYSTGGTYEQYF

D gene: NA
J gene: TRBJ1-2
V gene: TRBV2
clone size: NA
CDR3 DNA: TGTGCCAGCACTGGGATAGGGACGCCGAGAAACTATGGCTACACCTTC
CDR3 protein: CASTGIGTPRNYGYTF

D gene: NA
J gene: TRBJ2-7
V gene: TRBV28
clone size: NA
CDR3 DNA: TGTGCCAGCAGGCCGCCGGGGTACGAGCAGTACTTC
CDR3 protein: CASRPPGYEQYF

D gene: TRBD1
J gene: TRBJ2-7
V gene: TRBV6-5
clone size: many
CDR3 DNA: TGTGCCAGCAGTTGGGGACAGGGGGCCGTCTACGAGCAGTACTTC
CDR3 protein: CASSWGQGAVYEQYF

D gene: NA
J gene: TRBJ2-3
V gene: TRBV11-3
clone size: NA
CDR3 DNA: TGTGCCAGCAGCTGGGTCGGTAACACAGATACGCAGTATTTT
CDR3 protein: CASSWVGNTDTQYF

D gene: TRBD2
J gene: TRBJ2-1
V gene: TRBV6-6
clone size: NA
CDR3 DNA: TGTGCCAGCCAAGCCGGGACTAGCGGATACAATGAGCAGTTCTTC
CDR3 protein: CASQAGTSGYNEQFF

D gene: NA
J gene: TRBJ1-1
V gene: TRBV6-5
clone size: NA
CDR3 DNA: TGTGCCAGCAGTTACTCTCAGATCTACACTGAAGCTTTCTTT
CDR3 protein: CASSYSQIYTEAFF

D gene: NA
J gene: TRBJ2-7
V gene: TRBV11-2
clone size: NA
CDR3 DNA: TGTGCCAGCAGCTTAGACAGTTTGAACGAGCAGTACTTC
CDR3 protein: CASSLDSLNEQYF

D gene: TRBD1
J gene: TRBJ2-7
V gene: TRBV2
clone size: NA
CDR3 DNA: TGTGCCAGCAGTGAAGGGACAGGGGTTGGGTCCTACGAGCAGTACTTC
CDR3 protein: CASSEGTGVGSYEQYF

D gene: NA
J gene: TRBJ1-4
V gene: TRBV19
clone size: once
CDR3 DNA: TGTGCCAGTAGTATAGCACAGGGCATAAATGAAAAACTGTTTTTT
CDR3 protein: CASSIAQGINEKLFF

D gene: NA
J gene: TRBJ2-2
V gene: TRBV18
clone size: NA
CDR3 DNA: TGTGCCAGCTCACCGACGACAGCGAACACCGGGGAGCTGTTTTTT
CDR3 protein: CASSPTTANTGELFF

D gene: NA
J gene: TRBJ2-7
V gene: TRBV21-1
clone size: NA
CDR3 DNA: TGTGCCGGTCCGGGACAGGGGCCCTACGAGCAGTACTTC
CDR3 protein: CAGPGQGPYEQYF

D gene: TRBD2
J gene: TRBJ2-1
V gene: TRBV10-3
clone size: NA
CDR3 DNA: TGTGCCACCGCGGGGACTAGCGGGGGGAACTACAATGAGCAGTTCTTC
CDR3 protein: CATAGTSGGNYNEQFF

D gene: NA
J gene: TRBJ2-1
V gene: TRBV9
clone size: NA
CDR3 DNA: TGTGCCAGCAGCGTAGCGGTGAGGCGGGACGGCAATGAGCAGTTCTTC
CDR3 protein: CASSVAVRRDGNEQFF

D gene: NA
J gene: TRBJ1-5
V gene: TRBV4-1
clone size: NA
CDR3 DNA: TGCGCCAGCAGCCCGCTCTTTTCGGGAAGCAATCAGCCCCAGCATTTT
CDR3 protein: CASSPLFSGSNQPQHF

D gene: NA
J gene: TRBJ2-3
V gene: TRBV5-1
clone size: few
CDR3 DNA: TGCGCCAGCAGCTTGCGAGGACGCACAGATACGCAGTATTTT
CDR3 protein: CASSLRGRTDTQYF

D gene: TRBD1
J gene: TRBJ1-1
V gene: TRBV5-6
clone size: NA
CDR3 DNA: TGTGCCAGCACCCCCCCTTGGACAGGGTCGAACACTGAAGCTTTCTTT
CDR3 protein: CASTPPWTGSNTEAFF

D gene: NA
J gene: TRBJ2-2
V gene: TRBV27
clone size: many
CDR3 DNA: TGTGCCAGCAGTCCCACCCGTGAGGAATGGGCCACCGGGGAGCTGTTTTTT
CDR3 protein: CASSPTREEWATGELFF